Listed here is a single T cell receptor beta chain. Antigen: not known. Amplification used 60 Vbeta primers and 13 Jbeta primers. Data came from immunoSEQ multiplex PCR; TCRdb stores just in-frame clones and leaves some out. The table lists approximately 160,000 clones, about 71% of them singletons. The CDR3 extends over 15 amino acids. Germline lookup yields CDR1 MNHNY and CDR2 SVGAGI (reference sequence). V was pared by 0 bases and J by 0 bases, with 7 bases between. The data belong to a study of cytomegalovirus exposure and HLA in healthy donors. Findings of the study overall: Presence/absence results assume similar sequencing depth per donor, which may not hold. Common viral pathogens seemed, in a later analysis, to connect with several of the most significant clusters. A cluster of highly shared sequence variants was likely a sequencing artifact.

Sequences were obtained from PBMCs. The chain has TRBV6-6 and TRBJ2-3; no reliable D call. The sequence was collected from a man in his forties or fifties in good health and CMV-seronegative. The chain's CDR3 is CASSYSSSSTDTQYF. In DNA form, the CDR3 reads TGTGCCAGCAGTTACTCGTCCAGTAGCACAGATACGCAGTATTTT.